These 25 T cell receptor beta chains share one sample of origin, sequenced in a study of cytomegalovirus exposure and HLA in healthy donors. Primers: 60 Vbeta forward and 13 Jbeta reverse. Clones were read by immunoSEQ multiplex PCR, and TCRdb kept only the in-frame ones, dropping some. The data contain 150,000 to 180,000 clones, approximately 72% of them singletons. Material: PBMCs. The origin of the receptors is a man aged 18 to 29 in good health and CMV-seronegative.

The chain couples TRBV6-8 to TRBJ2-7; 10 bases map to TRBD1. Per germline, CDR1 MNHGY and CDR2 SAAAGT. This CDR3 has 15 residues. In DNA, the CDR3 is TGTGCCAGCAGAGGGGACAGGGGCGTAACCTACGAGCAGTGCGTC. Its translation: CASRGDRGVTYEQCV.

This clone was seen just once. The chain is built from TRBV30 and TRBJ2-1, with 14 bases aligning to TRBD2. Trimming cost V 2 bases and J 5 bases; bases outside gene matches: 2. This CDR3 region has 15 residues. Germline CDR1 is GTSNPN and CDR2 is SVGIG (reference sequence). CDR3 sequence reads: CAWSRTSGGNNEQFF. Here the CDR3 DNA reads TGTGCCTGGAGTCGGACTAGCGGGGGGAACAATGAGCAGTTCTTC.

The chain links TRBV2 to TRBJ2-1; maybe TRBD1 (5 bases). The CDR3 loop spans 15 amino acids. Germline values: CDR1 SNHLY, CDR2 FYNNEI. Trimming removed 3 bases at V and 8 bases at J, with 17 bases between. For the CDR3, the DNA is TGTGCCAGCAGTGAGGGCAGGGTTGGGGTCTATGAGCAGTTCTTC. This translates into CASSEGRVGVYEQFF.

V gene TRBV28 combines with J gene TRBJ1-2; D possibly corresponds to TRBD1 (5 bases). The CDR3 is 12 residues long. CDR1 is MDHEN, CDR2 SYDVKM, per germline. Trimming cost V 4 bases and J 8 bases, with 11 bases left between them. The CDR3 sequence is CASSSGVGGYTF. In DNA, the CDR3 is TGTGCCAGCAGTTCGGGGGTGGGGGGCTACACCTTC.

This clone was detected only once. The V gene is TRBV27, the J gene TRBJ2-3, with TRBD2 matching 11 bases. J gave up 5 bases and V 7 bases, and 8 bases lay outside the gene matches. Germline V gene data show CDR1 as MNHEY and CDR2 as SMNVEV (reference sequence). The CDR3 spans 15 residues. CDR3 in amino acids: CASTTGLAGGDTQYF. Written as DNA, the CDR3 is TGTGCCAGCACAACCGGGCTAGCGGGAGGAGATACGCAGTATTTT.

This clone was detected only a few times. The J gene is TRBJ2-3, the V gene TRBV2; perhaps TRBD2 as D (6 bases). The CDR3 sequence is 14 residues long. Germline assignment: CDR1 SNHLY and CDR2 FYNNEI. V shed 7 bases and J shed 0 bases, with 11 bases lying between them. This CDR3 is CASTRGTSTDTQYF. CDR3 bases: TGTGCCAGCACTCGAGGGACTAGCACAGATACGCAGTATTTT.

The chain uses TRBV11-2 and TRBJ2-5; 16 bases match TRBD2. V was clipped by 3 bases and J by 2 bases; unmatched bases: 0. The CDR3 loop spans 16 amino acids. In germline, CDR1 is SGHAT, CDR2 FQNNGV. This CDR3 reads CASSLGLAGGQETQYF. CDR3 coding DNA: TGTGCCAGCAGCTTGGGACTAGCGGGGGGGCAAGAGACCCAGTACTTC.

V gene TRBV10-3 combines with J gene TRBJ1-4; 7 bases line up with TRBD1. J lost 7 bases, V lost 6 bases, and 8 bases had no gene match. The CDR3 is made up of 14 amino acids. Germline V lookup: CDR1 ENHRY, CDR2 SYGVKD. CDR3 coding DNA: TGTGCCATCAGCGATAGGCAGGGGGGTGAAAAACTGTTTTTT. Translated, it gives CAISDRQGGEKLFF.

This chain joins TRBV7-9 and TRBJ2-5, with 11 nucleotides matching TRBD2. The CDR3 spans 18 residues. In germline, CDR1 is SEHNR, CDR2 FQNEAQ (reference sequence). The trim removed 4 bases at V and 5 bases at J, leaving 15 bases unmatched. The CDR3, as DNA: TGTGCCAGCAGCTGGGGGGCTAGCGGGGGGTCAGGCTCCGAGACCCAGTACTTC. Encoded protein: CASSWGASGGSGSETQYF. Filled out from reference TRBV7-9 and TRBJ2-5, the complete variable domain reads DTGVSQNPRHKITKRGQNVTFRCDPISEHNRLYWYRQTLGQGPEFLTYFQNEAQLEKSRLLSDRFSAERPKGSFSTLEIQRTEQGDSAMYLCASSWGASGGSGSETQYFGPGTRLLVL.

This clone has only one observation. This sequence joins TRBV6-6 and TRBJ2-3; 8 nucleotides line up with TRBD2. The trim removed 6 bases at V and 1 base at J, leaving 9 bases unmatched. Germline V gene lookup returns CDR1 MNHNY and CDR2 SVGAGI (reference sequence). This CDR3 has 16 amino acids. DNA of the CDR3: TGTGCCAGCAGCCTCGGGCTTAGCGGGGGCACAGATACGCAGTATTTT. Encoded protein: CASSLGLSGGTDTQYF.

The rearrangement links TRBV7-2 to TRBJ1-5; D gene ambiguous. In germline, CDR1 is SGHTA, CDR2 FQGNSA. Trimming shortened V by 5 bases and J by 3 bases, and 17 bases separated the two germline ends. CDR3 length: 16 amino acids. The CDR3 nucleotides read TGTGCCAGCAGCCCGCGGGAGGGTGGGGACAATCAGCCCCAGCATTTT. Amino acids: CASSPREGGDNQPQHF.

CDR3 nucleotide sequence: TGCGCCAGCAGCCAAAGCGGTGGCTACACCTTC. This codes for CASSQSGGYTF. The rearrangement uses TRBV5-1 and TRBJ1-2; D remains ambiguous. CDR1 and CDR2 from the germline V gene are SGHRS and YFSETQ. The CDR3 is 11 amino acids. With 4 bases removed from V and 7 bases from J, the gap between germline ends came to 8 bases. The whole variable domain, remainder taken from reference TRBV5-1 and TRBJ1-2, is KAGVTQTPRYLIKTRGQQVTLSCSPISGHRSVSWYQQTPGQGLQFLFEYFSETQRNKGNFPGRFSGRQFSNSRSEMNVSTLELGDSALYLCASSQSGGYTFGSGTRLTVV.

In this sample, this clone turned up a few times. The J gene is TRBJ2-1, the V gene TRBV4-1; possible D gene TRBD2, 6 bases. CDR3 length: 14 amino acids. With 4 bases removed from V and 3 bases from J, the gap between germline ends came to 10 bases. CDR1 is MGHRA, CDR2 YSYEKL, per germline. The CDR3 here is CASSLAEIYNEQFF. The CDR3 DNA reads as TGCGCCAGCAGCCTAGCGGAGATCTACAATGAGCAGTTCTTC.

This clone was seen only a few times. This chain connects TRBV29-1 to TRBJ2-2, with 13 bases aligning to TRBD2. The trim removed 5 bases at V and 6 bases at J, leaving 9 bases unmatched. The germline V gene has CDR1 SQVTM and CDR2 ANQGSEA. This CDR3 comprises 16 residues. CDR3 coding DNA: TGCAGCGTTCACCTAACTAGCGGGGGGGCCCCCGGGGAGCTGTTTTTT. It yields the protein CSVHLTSGGAPGELFF.

Only a few counts were recorded for this clone. This sequence joins TRBV6-5 and TRBJ2-6; D perhaps matches TRBD1 (5 bases). The germline V and J ends were trimmed by 0 bases and 2 bases, with 8 bases remaining between them. Germline CDR1 MNHEY, CDR2 SVGAGI. The length of the CDR3 is 16 residues. The DNA of the CDR3 is TGTGCCAGCAGTTACTCTAAGGGGACTGGGGCCAACGTCCTGACTTTC. Translation gives CASSYSKGTGANVLTF.

V and J are TRBV11-2 and TRBJ1-3; no definite D call. The CDR3 consists of 16 residues. From germline, CDR1 is SGHAT and CDR2 FQNNGV. V was shortened by 5 bases and J by 0 bases, with 14 bases between the two germline ends. CDR3 protein: CASSPRPINSGNTIYF. The CDR3 nucleotides are TGTGCCAGCAGCCCGAGGCCCATCAACTCTGGAAACACCATATATTTT.

The genes are TRBV9 and TRBJ2-1, with TRBD1 identical over 9 bases. The germline V gene has CDR1 SGDLS and CDR2 YYNGEE. CDR3 length equals 16 residues. V shed 3 bases, J shed 5 bases, and the junction held 9 bases outside the gene matches. As DNA, the CDR3 is TGTGCCAGCAGCGCGACCCGGGACAGGGCTGACAATGAGCAGTTCTTC. As protein: CASSATRDRADNEQFF.

This clone has a single count. The chain combines TRBV7-9 with TRBJ1-4; 8 nucleotides agree with TRBD1. The CDR3 loop spans 17 amino acids. Trimming cost V 2 bases and J 4 bases; bases outside gene matches: 9. CDR1 and CDR2 (germline): SEHNR, FQNEAQ (reference sequence). Here the CDR3 reads CASSLKGAGQVNEKLFF. CDR3 sequence (DNA): TGTGCCAGCAGCTTAAAAGGGGCGGGACAGGTTAATGAAAAACTGTTTTTT.

The rearrangement uses TRBV5-1 and TRBJ2-5; tentatively, D is TRBD2 (5 bases). The DNA end favors TRBJ2-7, so the J call may be wrong. This CDR3 is 15 amino acids long. The germline gives CDR1 SGHRS, CDR2 YFSETQ. The CDR3 sequence is CASSRTFGIPYEQYF. The CDR3 DNA is TGCGCCAGCAGCCGGACCTTCGGGATTCCCTACGAGCAGTACTTC.

The chain links TRBV27 to TRBJ1-4; 7 bases map to TRBD1. V lost 8 bases, J lost 8 bases, and 14 bases stayed unmatched. This CDR3 contains 15 residues. The germline V gene has CDR1 MNHEY and CDR2 SMNVEV (reference sequence). CDR3 in DNA: TGTGCCAGCTCGTCTGAGGGGGCCGGGGAAGAAAAACTGTTTTTT. Its protein product is CASSSEGAGEEKLFF.

Only one count was recorded for this clone. At one boundary the junction diverges from the germline segment, which might be a read error. The chain recombines TRBV7-9 with TRBJ1-4; D call uncertain. The V gene's germline CDR1 is SEHNR and CDR2 FQNEAQ (reference sequence). This CDR3 is 17 amino acids long. The CDR3 bases are TGTTCCAGCAGCCCTAGACTGGCGGAGCAACTTCATGAAAAACTGTTTTTT. Translating gives CSSSPRLAEQLHEKLFF.

The chain joins TRBV4-3 to TRBJ1-6; TRBD1 is a possible D gene (6 bases). CDR3 size: 16 residues. Trimming left V 4 bases short and J 9 bases short, with 19 bases between. The germline gives CDR1 LGHNA, CDR2 YSLEER. In DNA, the CDR3 is TGCGCCAGCAGCCCTGGGGGCGGGCCGGGGATTTCACCCCTCCACTTT. This gives the protein CASSPGGGPGISPLHF.

V and J are TRBV18 and TRBJ2-5, with unresolved D. V was shortened by 6 bases and J by 0 bases, with 11 bases between the two germline ends. The length of the CDR3 is 14 residues. The germline V gene encodes CDR1 KGHSH and CDR2 LQKENI. The CDR3 is CASSLILYQETQYF. The CDR3 bases are TGTGCCAGCTCTCTTATTCTGTACCAAGAGACCCAGTACTTC.

This clone appeared once. The chain couples TRBV6-4 to TRBJ2-6; no definite D call. The CDR3 is 15 residues long. V lost 2 bases, J lost 0 bases, and 5 bases lay in between. CDR1 is MRHNA, CDR2 SNTAGT, per germline. The CDR3 DNA is TGTGCCAGCAGTGACCTGAGCTCTGGGGCCAACGTCCTGACTTTC. It specifies CASSDLSSGANVLTF.

V is TRBV5-1 and J is TRBJ2-1; a possible D gene is TRBD2 (6 bases). This CDR3 is built from 14 residues. Trimming removed 4 bases from V and 6 bases from J, with 14 bases in between. Germline loops: CDR1 SGHRS, CDR2 YFSETQ. The CDR3 coding sequence is TGCGCCAGCAGCGCGCGGGGACCAACCAATGAGCAGTTCTTC. Its protein is CASSARGPTNEQFF.